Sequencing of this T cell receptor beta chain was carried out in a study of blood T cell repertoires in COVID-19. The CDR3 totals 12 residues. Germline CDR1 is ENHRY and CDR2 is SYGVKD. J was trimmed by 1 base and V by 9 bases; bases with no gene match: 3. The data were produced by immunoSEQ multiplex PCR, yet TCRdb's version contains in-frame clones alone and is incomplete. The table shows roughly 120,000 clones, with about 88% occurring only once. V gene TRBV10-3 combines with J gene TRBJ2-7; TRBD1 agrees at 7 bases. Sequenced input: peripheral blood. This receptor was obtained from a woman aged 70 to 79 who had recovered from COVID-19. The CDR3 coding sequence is TGTGCCATGGGACAGAATTCCTACGAGCAGTACTTC. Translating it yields CAMGQNSYEQYF.